Listed below are T cell receptor beta chains from one sample, sequenced in a study of neurological immune-mediated disorders. TCRdb analysed the 5' RACE reads with MiXCR anew, one entry per CDR3 protein. Of tens of thousands of distinct CDR3 sequences in the sample, about 9.4% are singletons; the top ten hold around 1.8%. The sample consisted of PBMCs. Receptors originate from a man between 35 and 55 years old in good health. Both conserved end residues are part of each CDR3. A D gene is named only where the DNA matches it firmly. Clone size is given for some rows only: seen once, a few or many times, or a class if the clone is expanded.

TGTGCCAGCAGCTCCCCCTTTAGGGGGCTGGGTGAGCAGTACTTC CASSSPFRGLGEQYF TRBJ2-7 TRBV5-5 TRBD1 many
TGCAGCGCGCCCGTGGGCCAAGAGACCCAGTACTTC CSAPVGQETQYF TRBJ2-5 TRBV29-1 . many
TGTGCCAGCAGCTTACGGGCAGGAGATAGCACAGATACGCAGTATTTT CASSLRAGDSTDTQYF TRBJ2-3 TRBV7-3 . many
TGTGCCAGCAGCTCGTCGGACCTTACCGCAGATACGCAGTATTTT CASSSSDLTADTQYF TRBJ2-3 TRBV7-2 . many
TGTGCCAGCAGCTCAGCCGGGACAGGAGAGCAGTACTTC CASSSAGTGEQYF TRBJ2-7 TRBV7-2 TRBD1 many
TGTGCCAGCAGCCTACGGACCCGGTCGGATTGGCAGTACTTC CASSLRTRSDWQYF TRBJ2-7 TRBV13 . many
TGTGCCAGCAGTTTTGAGGCTGGAAACACCATATATTTT CASSFEAGNTIYF TRBJ1-3 TRBV12-3/TRBV12-4 . many
TGCAGCGTTATTGGGACTAGCGGGAGTCCCTACGAGCAGTACTTC CSVIGTSGSPYEQYF TRBJ2-7 TRBV29-1 TRBD2 many
TGTGCCTGGAGTAAGGGCGGAGGGGGGAACGAGCAGTACTTC CAWSKGGGGNEQYF TRBJ2-7 TRBV30 . many
TGTGCCAGCAGCTTAAGGGGACTAGCGGGACCTATGGATACGCAGTATTTT CASSLRGLAGPMDTQYF TRBJ2-3 TRBV11-1 TRBD2 many
TGTGCCATCAGGCTAGGGAGCGTTGACAATGAGCAGTTCTTC CAIRLGSVDNEQFF TRBJ2-1 TRBV10-3 . many
TGTGCCAGCAGCTTACTGTCGGCCGGGGGCCTGCGGAATGAGCAGTTCTTC CASSLLSAGGLRNEQFF TRBJ2-1 TRBV7-9 . many
TGCGCCAGCAGCTTGCGTGATGGCTACACCTTC CASSLRDGYTF TRBJ1-2 TRBV5-1 . many
TGTGCCAGCAGCTTAGGAGCAGCAAAGCAGTTCTTC CASSLGAAKQFF TRBJ2-1 TRBV7-2 . many
TGTGCCAGCAGCTCTGTCCGAGGGCCAGAAAACATTCAGTACTTC CASSSVRGPENIQYF TRBJ2-4 TRBV5-5 . many
TGCAGTGCTAGTCTTGGGGGTTGGAGCACCGGGGAGCTGTTTTTT CSASLGGWSTGELFF TRBJ2-2 TRBV20-1 . many
TGTGCCAGCAGCTTAGAGGGTCCCCAGCATTTT CASSLEGPQHF TRBJ1-5 TRBV7-9 . many
TGTGCCACCAGTGACCCTCATGGACGGTGGGATACGCAGTATTTT CATSDPHGRWDTQYF TRBJ2-3 TRBV24-1 . many
TGCGCCAGCAGCTTGGGGGGATCGGCTAGCGGGAGCCACAATGAGCAGTTCTTC CASSLGGSASGSHNEQFF TRBJ2-1 TRBV5-1 TRBD2 many
TGTGCCACCAGTGATTGGGGGGCGAATGAGCAGTTCTTC CATSDWGANEQFF TRBJ2-1 TRBV24-1 . .
TGTGCCAGCAGTTTAGCGTATGCCTACGAGCAGTACTTC CASSLAYAYEQYF TRBJ2-7 TRBV12-3/TRBV12-4 . many
TGTGCCAGCAGCCCGCTGGGGCCAGGGACTGGAAACACCATATATTTT CASSPLGPGTGNTIYF TRBJ1-3 TRBV14 . many
TGTGCCAGCTCACTCTCCGGGACCCTATACAATGAGCAGTTCTTC CASSLSGTLYNEQFF TRBJ2-1 TRBV18 . many
TGTGCCACCAGCAGAGAGCTCGGACGGGGATGGGGCAACGAGCAGTACTTC CATSRELGRGWGNEQYF TRBJ2-7 TRBV15 . few
TGCAGTGCCGATACTCTGACTATCGGGACTGGAGGGACCCAGTACTTC CSADTLTIGTGGTQYF TRBJ2-5 TRBV20-1 . .
TGTGCCAGCAGCCAAGATCGGGGTTACGACAGCTCGGCCGGAAACACCATATATTTT CASSQDRGYDSSAGNTIYF TRBJ1-3 TRBV4-2 . .
TGTGCCAGCTCACCCGCCGGAGGTGGAAACACCATATATTTT CASSPAGGGNTIYF TRBJ1-3 TRBV18 . many
TGCAGCGTAGAAGGGCCGTACACAGATACGCAGTATTTT CSVEGPYTDTQYF TRBJ2-3 TRBV29-1 . many
TGCGCCAGCAGCTTGGTAGGGCCCTACACCGGGGAGCTGTTTTTT CASSLVGPYTGELFF TRBJ2-2 TRBV5-1 . many
TGCGCCAGCAGCTTATTGGGCGGGAACACTGAAGCTTTCTTT CASSLLGGNTEAFF TRBJ1-1 TRBV5-1 . many
TGTGCCAGCAGTGTAGTGGCCGACACTGAAGCTTTCTTT CASSVVADTEAFF TRBJ1-1 TRBV6-1 . many
TGTGCCATCAGTGCCCCCGGGACCGAAGGGTACGAGCAGTACTTC CAISAPGTEGYEQYF TRBJ2-7 TRBV10-3 . many
TGTGCCAGCAGTTCTCCAGGGGACTACGAGCAGTACTTC CASSSPGDYEQYF TRBJ2-7 TRBV28 . few
TGTGCCAGCAGCTCAATACAGGGGCCTAGCTCTGGGGCCAACGTCCTGACTTTC CASSSIQGPSSGANVLTF TRBJ2-6 TRBV5-5 TRBD1 many
TGTGCCAGCAGTGATGTCAGGGGGCGTAGGGAGCAGTACTTC CASSDVRGRREQYF TRBJ2-7 TRBV25-1 TRBD1 large
TGTGCCAGCAGTGGGGACCGCGTCTCAGGTTACGAGCAGTACTTC CASSGDRVSGYEQYF TRBJ2-7 TRBV25-1 . many
TGTGCCAGCAGCCCCTTGGGGGGTGCCAACTACGAGCAGTACTTC CASSPLGGANYEQYF TRBJ2-7 TRBV9 . few
TGTGCCAGCAGTGAACCCTGGGACAGCCTCACAGATACGCAGTATTTT CASSEPWDSLTDTQYF TRBJ2-3 TRBV2 TRBD1 many
TGTGCCAGCAGGGAGACAGTCCAAGAGACCCAGTACTTC CASRETVQETQYF TRBJ2-5 TRBV7-2 . many
TGTGCCATCTCCCTTGCTAGCGGGGGCACAGATACGCAGTATTTT CAISLASGGTDTQYF TRBJ2-3 TRBV10-3 TRBD2 .
TGTGCCATCAGTGACCCGGGACGGACAGATACGCAGTATTTT CAISDPGRTDTQYF TRBJ2-3 TRBV10-3 . many
TGTGCCAGCAGCTCCGGGACAGTAAACAATGAGCAGTTCTTC CASSSGTVNNEQFF TRBJ2-1 TRBV3-1 TRBD1 many
TGCGCCAGCAGCGCCAACCCAGGGTTTCCTAATGAAAAACTGTTTTTT CASSANPGFPNEKLFF TRBJ1-4 TRBV5-1 . many
TGCAGTGCTCTGACAGTTAACTATGGCTACACCTTC CSALTVNYGYTF TRBJ1-2 TRBV20-1 . many
TGTGCCAGCAGTCCGACAGCCCGTGCTAACTATGGCTACACCTTC CASSPTARANYGYTF TRBJ1-2 TRBV6-6 . many
TGTGCCAGCCTAGTCGGTGGCACTGAAGCTTTCTTT CASLVGGTEAFF TRBJ1-1 TRBV12-3/TRBV12-4 . many
TGTGCCAGCAGTTCCCCAGGGCTTGGAACCGGGGAGCTGTTTTTT CASSSPGLGTGELFF TRBJ2-2 TRBV6-5 . many
TGCGCCCAGCAGCTTGGGACTCGCTCGAGCTCCTACAATGAGCAGTTCTTC CAQQLGTRSSSYNEQFF TRBJ2-1 TRBV5-1 . few
TGTGCCATAGGGGGACCCTCCACAGATACGCAGTATTTT CAIGGPSTDTQYF TRBJ2-3 TRBV2 . many
TGTGCCAGCGTTCAAGGGCCCAATGAGCAGTTCTTC CASVQGPNEQFF TRBJ2-1 TRBV28 . many
TGTGCCATCGGGGACAGCTCCTACGAGCAGTACTTC CAIGDSSYEQYF TRBJ2-7 TRBV10-3 TRBD1 many